These 13 T cell receptor beta chains originate from one sample sequenced in a study. TCRdb fed the reads into MiXCR, producing one record per CDR3 protein. Of 190 or so distinct CDR3 sequences in the sample, around 21% are singletons; the top ten hold roughly three fifths. Source material: CD8+ T cells (not recorded whether cultured). The source is a male donor.

The chain is built from TRBV5-1 and TRBJ2-7; tentatively, D is TRBD1 or TRBD2 (5 bases each). Germline V lookup: CDR1 SGHRS, CDR2 YFSETQ. CDR3 length: 12 residues. Trimming took off 4 bases at V and 4 bases at J, with 9 bases between the two ends. CDR3 nucleotides: TGCGCCAGCAGCGGGGACGGGTACGAGCAGTACTTC. It specifies CASSGDGYEQYF.

By share, this clonotype counts as hyperexpanded. The chain recombines TRBV30 with TRBJ2-2; perhaps TRBD1 as D (5 bases). Germline V gene data show CDR1 as GTSNPN and CDR2 as SVGIG (reference sequence). CDR3 length: 15 residues. Deletions cut 0 bases from V and 6 bases from J, with 14 bases between. CDR3 sequence reads: CAWSVLTAESGELFF. The CDR3 nucleotides read TGTGCCTGGAGTGTCCTGACAGCAGAGTCCGGGGAGCTGTTTTTT.

Comment on this clonotype: This may be a read error, as it is one base from a much larger clone. This chain connects TRBV28 to TRBJ2-3; D is uncertain. The CDR3 runs to 12 residues. CDR1 and CDR2 from the germline V gene are MDHEN and SYDVKM. DNA for the CDR3: TGTGCCATCAGTTTATCAACAGATACGCAGTATTTT. Translating gives CAISLSTDTQYF.

This clonotype ranks as large. The J gene is TRBJ1-4, the V gene TRBV15; TRBD1 matches 10 bases. CDR1 and CDR2 (germline): LNHNV, YYDKDF (reference sequence). Trimming cost V 0 bases and J 8 bases; bases outside gene matches: 18. CDR3 length: 20 residues. The CDR3 DNA sequence: TGTGCCACCAGCAGAGACTACCGGGACAGGGGTGCCTGGAGGTGGGAAAAACTGTTTTTT. It translates to CATSRDYRDRGAWRWEKLFF.

The table lists this clonotype with a count of one. This clone may be a read error of a much larger clone one base away. V is TRBV5-1 and J is TRBJ2-1; D ambiguous. CDR1 is SGHRS and CDR2 is YFSETQ in the germline V gene. The V gene lost 7 bases and the J gene lost 7 bases, with 12 bases spanning the gap. The CDR3 has 12 amino acids. In nucleotides, the CDR3 is TGCGCCAGCGCCAAATCGGTGAATGAGCAGTTCTTC. It specifies CASAKSVNEQFF.

Of note for this clonotype: At one boundary the junction diverges from the germline segment, which might be a read error. J is TRBJ2-3 and V is TRBV7-2; TRBD2 might be the D (6 bases). This CDR3 spans 15 amino acids. Germline V CDR1 and CDR2: SGHTA, FQGNSA. Written as DNA, the CDR3 is TGTGCCGGCAGCTTTACTAGCAGTCGCACAGATACGCAGTATTTT. Its protein is CAGSFTSSRTDTQYF.

The chain couples TRBV20-1 to TRBJ2-3, with 9 bases that match TRBD2. Germline CDR1 reads DFQATT; CDR2 reads SNEGSKA (reference sequence). The CDR3 runs 14 residues. Trimming at V came to 6 bases and at J to 3 bases, leaving 7 bases not matched to a gene. This chain's CDR3 is CSAVEREVTDTQYF. In DNA form, the CDR3 reads TGCAGTGCCGTGGAGCGGGAGGTAACAGATACGCAGTATTTT.

This clonotype ranks as large. This chain links TRBV29-1 with TRBJ1-1, with a weak D call TRBD1 (6 bases). The V end lost 6 bases, the J end lost 6 bases, and 14 bases lay between the germline ends. The CDR3 has 12 residues. CDR1 is SQVTM, CDR2 ANQGSEA, per germline. The chain's CDR3 is CSVQGPSPEAFF. The CDR3, as DNA: TGCAGCGTGCAGGGGCCGAGCCCTGAAGCTTTCTTT. Full variable domain (missing parts from reference TRBV29-1 and TRBJ1-1): SAVISQKPSRDICQRGTSLTIQCQVDSQVTMMFWYRQQPGQSLTLIATANQGSEATYESGFVIDKFPISRPNLTFSTLTVSNMSPEDSSIYLCSVQGPSPEAFFGQGTRLTVV.

By its share, this clonotype is large. This chain uses TRBV7-9 with TRBJ2-2; D is uncertain. Germline V gene lookup returns CDR1 SEHNR and CDR2 FQNEAQ (reference sequence). This CDR3 contains 12 residues. V lost 3 bases and J lost 9, with 8 bases in between. The CDR3 bases are TGTGCCAGCAGCTTCTATCGCAGGGAGCTGTTTTTT. Protein sequence: CASSFYRRELFF.

This clonotype is judged large. V usage is TRBV4-2 and J usage is TRBJ2-2; tentatively, D is TRBD2 (7 bases). Germline loops: CDR1 LGHNA, CDR2 YNFKEQ. The CDR3 loop spans 16 amino acids. The germline V and J ends were trimmed by 8 bases and 0 bases, with 16 bases remaining between them. CDR3 nucleotide sequence: TGTGCCAGCTATTACCAAGGGGGGGCGAACACCGGGGAGCTGTTTTTT. Amino acid sequence: CASYYQGGANTGELFF.

A remark on this clonotype: A much larger clone is a single base away; this may be a read error. The chain has TRBV7-9 and TRBJ2-2; D gene unclear. CDR1 SEHNR and CDR2 FQNEAQ come from the germline V gene (reference sequence). The length of the CDR3 is 12 residues. The CDR3 coding sequence is TGTGCCGGCAGCTTCTATCGCAGGGAGCTGTTTTTT. Translation: CAGSFYRRELFF.

This clonotype has a handful of counts. The chain carries TRBV2 and TRBJ1-1; D unresolved. The ends were cut back, 11 bases at V and 1 base at J, with 8 bases in the middle. The CDR3 runs to 11 residues. CDR1 is SNHLY, CDR2 FYNNEI, per germline. The CDR3 sequence is CAHRENTEAFF. For the CDR3, the DNA is TGTGCCCACCGTGAGAACACTGAAGCTTTCTTT.

Sample share makes this clonotype large (0.1 to 1%). The rearrangement links TRBV29-1 to TRBJ2-1, with D maybe TRBD1 (6 bases). The germline V gene has CDR1 SQVTM and CDR2 ANQGSEA. V lost 7 bases to trimming and J lost 6 bases, with 13 bases between them. The CDR3 is made up of 12 amino acids. The CDR3 DNA reads as TGCAGCGCACCCTTGACAGGCAATGAGCAGTTCTTC. The encoded protein is CSAPLTGNEQFF.